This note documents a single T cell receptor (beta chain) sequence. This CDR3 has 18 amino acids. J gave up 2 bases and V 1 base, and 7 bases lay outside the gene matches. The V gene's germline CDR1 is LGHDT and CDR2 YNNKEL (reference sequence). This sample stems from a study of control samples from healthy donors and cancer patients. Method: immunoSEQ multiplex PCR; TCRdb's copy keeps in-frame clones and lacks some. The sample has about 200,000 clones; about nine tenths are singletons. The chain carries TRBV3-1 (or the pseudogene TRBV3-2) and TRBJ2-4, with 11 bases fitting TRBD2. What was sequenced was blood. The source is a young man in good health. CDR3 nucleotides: TGTGCCAGCAGCCAAGCCCTTAGCGGGGGGGCGTCCAAAAACATTCAGTACTTC. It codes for CASSQALSGGASKNIQYF.